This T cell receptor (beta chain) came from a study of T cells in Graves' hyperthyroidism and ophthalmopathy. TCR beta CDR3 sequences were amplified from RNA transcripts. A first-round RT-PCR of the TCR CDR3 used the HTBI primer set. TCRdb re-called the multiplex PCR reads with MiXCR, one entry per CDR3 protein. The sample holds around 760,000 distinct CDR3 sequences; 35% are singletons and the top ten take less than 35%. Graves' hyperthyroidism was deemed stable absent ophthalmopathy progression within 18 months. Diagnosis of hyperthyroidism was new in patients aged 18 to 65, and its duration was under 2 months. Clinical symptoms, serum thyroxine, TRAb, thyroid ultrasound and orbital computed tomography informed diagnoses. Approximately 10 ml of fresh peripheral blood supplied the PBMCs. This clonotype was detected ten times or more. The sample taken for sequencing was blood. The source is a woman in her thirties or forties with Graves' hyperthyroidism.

The CDR3 here is CASSILAGHEQYF. CDR3 in DNA: TGTGCCAGTAGTATTCTAGCGGGTCACGAGCAGTACTTC. The V gene is TRBV19, the J gene TRBJ2-7; TRBD2 aligns across 8 bases. Germline CDR1 and CDR2: LNHDA and SQIVND (reference sequence). J was trimmed by 5 bases and V by 3 bases; bases with no gene match: 3. The CDR3 totals 13 residues.